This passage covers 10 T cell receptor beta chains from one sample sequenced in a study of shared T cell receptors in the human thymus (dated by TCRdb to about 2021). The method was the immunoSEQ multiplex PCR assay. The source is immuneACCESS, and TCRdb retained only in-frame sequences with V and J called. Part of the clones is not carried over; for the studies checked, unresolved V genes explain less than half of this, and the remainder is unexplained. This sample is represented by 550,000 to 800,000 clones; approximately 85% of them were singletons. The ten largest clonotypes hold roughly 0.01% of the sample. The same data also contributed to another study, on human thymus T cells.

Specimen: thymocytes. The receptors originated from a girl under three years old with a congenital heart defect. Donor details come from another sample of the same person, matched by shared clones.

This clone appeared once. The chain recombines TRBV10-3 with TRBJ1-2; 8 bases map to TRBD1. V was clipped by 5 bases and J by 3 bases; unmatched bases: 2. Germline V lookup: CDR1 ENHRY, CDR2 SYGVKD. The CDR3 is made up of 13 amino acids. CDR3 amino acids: CAISTDRDYGYTF. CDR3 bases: TGTGCCATCAGTACGGACAGGGACTATGGCTACACCTTC.

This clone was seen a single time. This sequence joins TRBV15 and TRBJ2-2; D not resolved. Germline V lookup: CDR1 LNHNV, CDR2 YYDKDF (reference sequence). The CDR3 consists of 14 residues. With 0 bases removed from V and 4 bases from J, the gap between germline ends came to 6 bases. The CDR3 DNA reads TGTGCCACCAGCAGAGATTACGGCACCGGGGAGCTGTTTTTT. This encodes CATSRDYGTGELFF.

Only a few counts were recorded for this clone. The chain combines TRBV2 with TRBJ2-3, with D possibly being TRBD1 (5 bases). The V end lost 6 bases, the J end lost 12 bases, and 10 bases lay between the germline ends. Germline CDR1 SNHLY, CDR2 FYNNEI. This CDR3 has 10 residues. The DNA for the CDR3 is TGTGCCAGCAGGGACACCCCTCAGTATTTT. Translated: CASRDTPQYF.

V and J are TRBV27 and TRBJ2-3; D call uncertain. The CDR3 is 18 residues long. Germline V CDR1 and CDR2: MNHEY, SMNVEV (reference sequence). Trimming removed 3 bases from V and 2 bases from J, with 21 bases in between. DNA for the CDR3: TGTGCCAGCAGTTTTATAGTCCCTCGCGTTAATGACACAGATACGCAGTATTTT. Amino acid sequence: CASSFIVPRVNDTDTQYF.

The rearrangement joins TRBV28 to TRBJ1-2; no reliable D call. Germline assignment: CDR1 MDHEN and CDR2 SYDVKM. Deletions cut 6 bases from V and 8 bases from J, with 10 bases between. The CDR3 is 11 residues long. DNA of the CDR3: TGTGCCAGCAGCGGACGGGGAGGCTACACCTTC. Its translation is CASSGRGGYTF.

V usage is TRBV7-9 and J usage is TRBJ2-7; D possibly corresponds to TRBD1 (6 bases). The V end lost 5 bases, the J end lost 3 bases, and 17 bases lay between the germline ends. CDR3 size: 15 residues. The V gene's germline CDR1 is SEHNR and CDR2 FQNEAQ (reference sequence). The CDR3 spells CASSRSGEVYYEQYF. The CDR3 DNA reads TGTGCCAGCAGCCGATCAGGGGAAGTCTACTACGAGCAGTACTTC.

DNA for the CDR3: TGTGCCAGCTCACACCCAGTCATGAATGAAAAACTGTTTTTT. This gives the protein CASSHPVMNEKLFF. This chain uses TRBV18 with TRBJ1-4; D remains ambiguous. The CDR3 is 14 amino acids. CDR1 is KGHSH and CDR2 is LQKENI in the germline V gene. Trimming pared 4 bases from V and 5 bases from J, leaving 11 bases between.

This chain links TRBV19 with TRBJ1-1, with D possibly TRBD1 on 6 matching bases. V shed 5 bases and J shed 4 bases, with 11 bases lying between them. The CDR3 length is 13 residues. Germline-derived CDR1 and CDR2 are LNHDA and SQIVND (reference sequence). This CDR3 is CASSQQGATEAFF. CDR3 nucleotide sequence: TGTGCCAGTAGTCAACAGGGAGCCACTGAAGCTTTCTTT.

This CDR3 is CASSQGLWGVNTEAFF. In nucleotides, the CDR3 is TGCGCCAGCAGCCAAGGGTTGTGGGGGGTAAACACTGAAGCTTTCTTT. This chain links TRBV4-1 with TRBJ1-1; TRBD1 is a possible D gene (5 bases). The CDR3 sequence is 16 residues long. CDR1 and CDR2 from the germline V gene are MGHRA and YSYEKL. The germline V and J ends were trimmed by 1 base and 2 bases, with 14 bases remaining between them.

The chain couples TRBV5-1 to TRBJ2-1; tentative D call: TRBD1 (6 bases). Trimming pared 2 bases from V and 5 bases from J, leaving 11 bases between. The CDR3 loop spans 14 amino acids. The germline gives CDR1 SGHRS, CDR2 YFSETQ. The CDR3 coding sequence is TGCGCCAGCAGCTTCGCAGGACAGCACAATGAGCAGTTCTTC. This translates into CASSFAGQHNEQFF.